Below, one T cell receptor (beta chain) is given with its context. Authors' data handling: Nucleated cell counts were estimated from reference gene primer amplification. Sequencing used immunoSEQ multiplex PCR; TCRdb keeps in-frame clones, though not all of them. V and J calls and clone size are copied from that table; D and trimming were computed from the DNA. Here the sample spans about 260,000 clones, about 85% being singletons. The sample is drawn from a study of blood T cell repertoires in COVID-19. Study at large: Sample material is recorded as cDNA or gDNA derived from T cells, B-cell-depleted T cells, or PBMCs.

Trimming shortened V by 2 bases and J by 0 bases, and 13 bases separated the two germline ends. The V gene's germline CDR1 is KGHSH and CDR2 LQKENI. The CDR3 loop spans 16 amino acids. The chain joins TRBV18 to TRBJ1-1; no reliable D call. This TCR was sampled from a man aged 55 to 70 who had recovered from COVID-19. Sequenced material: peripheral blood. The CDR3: CASSPMRPTLNTEAFF. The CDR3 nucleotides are TGTGCCAGCTCACCAATGCGGCCGACCTTGAACACTGAAGCTTTCTTT.